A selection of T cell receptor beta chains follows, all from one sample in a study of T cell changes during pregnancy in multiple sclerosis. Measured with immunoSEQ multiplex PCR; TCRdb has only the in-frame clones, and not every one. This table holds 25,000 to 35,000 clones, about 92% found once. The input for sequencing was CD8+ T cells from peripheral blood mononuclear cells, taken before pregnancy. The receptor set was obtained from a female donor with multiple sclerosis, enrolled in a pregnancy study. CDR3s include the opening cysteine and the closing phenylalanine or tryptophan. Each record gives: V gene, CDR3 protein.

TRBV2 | CASSVGTRNYGYTF
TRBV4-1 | CASSRSGNEKLFF
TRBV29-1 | CSVEDRKGPANYGYTF
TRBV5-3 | CARSPKADRGRRDPHTDTQYF
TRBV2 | CASSAREAEGNEQFF
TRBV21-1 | CASSKNGRGSPQHF
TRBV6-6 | CASSYSREVVAEAFF
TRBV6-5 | CASSYGQADYGYTF
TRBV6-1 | CASTGKPHEKLFF
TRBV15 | CATSREGRGTTEAFF
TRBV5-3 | CARSLSPRDTQYF
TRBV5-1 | CASSSTEPRELFF
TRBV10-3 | CAISDPGGGDYEQYF
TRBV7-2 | CASSLIAGGVGIEAFF
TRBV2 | CASSEAPWELFF
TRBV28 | CASSRYDRGYTEAFF
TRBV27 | CASSQGQGMNTEAFF
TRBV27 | CASSLTGSYNEQFF
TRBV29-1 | CSVLNPDRAEVDEQYF
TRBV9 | CASSVRSGDYGYTF
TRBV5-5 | CASSNRDRAYYEQYF